These T cell receptor beta chains were read from a single sample in a study of T cell repertoires in cytomegalovirus infection. TCRdb processed the reads anew with MiXCR; each CDR3 protein has one entry. The data show 250,000 or so distinct CDR3 sequences, approximately 9.2% seen once. Material: PBMCs. The receptors were gathered from a human donor in good health (CMV status not recorded). Some clones in this sample may be carry-over from other donors' samples. The CDR3 runs from the conserved cysteine through the conserved F or W. A D gene is named only where the DNA matches it firmly. Expanded clones get a size class; other rows say once, few or many, or leave the size out.

CDR3	DNA	size	V	J	D
CASSPAGQGATDTQYF	TGTGCCAGCAGCCCCGCGGGACAGGGGGCCACAGATACGCAGTATTTT	many	TRBV7-2	TRBJ2-3	TRBD1
CASSYSTSAVKSYEQYF	TGTGCCAGCAGTTACTCGACTTCCGCAGTGAAATCCTACGAGCAGTACTTC	NA	TRBV6-2/TRBV6-3	TRBJ2-7	NA
CASSSGAGGKQYF	TGTGCCAGCAGTTCAGGCGCGGGGGGCAAGCAGTACTTC	few	TRBV12-3/TRBV12-4	TRBJ2-7	TRBD2
CASSAYLTGETEAFF	TGCGCCAGCAGCGCATACCTTACAGGGGAAACTGAAGCTTTCTTT	many	TRBV4-3	TRBJ1-1	TRBD1
CASSLSDSGMAGYTF	TGCGCCAGCAGCTTGTCAGACTCTGGTATGGCTGGCTACACCTTC	few	TRBV5-1	TRBJ1-2	NA
CASSPVGTGRNTEAFF	TGTGCCAGCAGCCCTGTAGGTACAGGGAGGAACACTGAAGCTTTCTTT	many	TRBV7-2	TRBJ1-1	NA
CASSFGGEEKLFF	TGTGCCAGCAGCTTTGGAGGGGAAGAAAAACTGTTTTTT	NA	TRBV7-2	TRBJ1-4	NA
CASSHPGTGNYGYTF	TGTGCCAGCAGTCATCCCGGGACAGGGAACTATGGCTACACCTTC	NA	TRBV6-1	TRBJ1-2	TRBD1
CASSRHGGDVFF	TGTGCCAGCAGCCGACATGGTGGCGACGTTTTCTTT	many	TRBV7-2	TRBJ1-1	NA
CASSQAEGTNYEQYF	TGTGCCAGCAGCCAAGCTGAGGGGACAAATTACGAGCAGTACTTC	many	TRBV4-2	TRBJ2-7	NA
CSVQRGGSMGAEAFF	TGCAGCGTCCAACGGGGGGGGAGTATGGGGGCTGAAGCTTTCTTT	few	TRBV29-1	TRBJ1-1	NA
CASSIEVSGNQPQHF	TGTGCCAGTAGTATAGAGGTCTCGGGCAATCAGCCCCAGCATTTT	many	TRBV19	TRBJ1-5	NA
CASSAPRGIHEQFF	TGTGCCAGCAGCGCGCCAAGGGGGATACATGAGCAGTTCTTC	NA	TRBV7-2	TRBJ2-1	NA
CASSIRPQTTGELFF	TGTGCCAGCAGCATACGTCCCCAGACCACCGGGGAGCTGTTTTTT	few	TRBV7-8	TRBJ2-2	NA
CASSLMVGTGLNGYTF	TGTGCCAGCAGCTTGATGGTCGGGACAGGGCTCAATGGCTACACCTTC	many	TRBV7-2	TRBJ1-2	TRBD1
CSAPDGQTNYGYTF	TGCAGTGCCCCGGATGGACAGACTAACTATGGCTACACCTTC	many	TRBV20-1	TRBJ1-2	NA
CASSEAGSTEAFF	TGTGCCAGCAGTGAGGCAGGGAGCACTGAAGCTTTCTTT	NA	TRBV9	TRBJ1-1	NA
CATKSDRRGTEAFF	TGTGCCACCAAATCGGACAGGCGGGGCACTGAAGCTTTCTTT	many	TRBV7-9	TRBJ1-1	TRBD1
CSAPLEGSGTGNSPLHF	TGCAGTGCTCCACTCGAAGGATCCGGGACAGGGAATTCACCCCTCCACTTT	many	TRBV20-1	TRBJ1-6	TRBD1
CASSYRQGQGNEQFF	TGTGCCAGCAGCTACCGACAGGGGCAAGGCAATGAGCAGTTCTTC	few	TRBV11-2	TRBJ2-1	TRBD1
CASSLAGSGVVNEQFF	TGTGCCAGCAGCTTAGCGGGCAGCGGGGTCGTCAATGAGCAGTTCTTC	many	TRBV7-2	TRBJ2-1	TRBD2
CASSISETGESYEQYF	TGTGCCAGTAGTATATCCGAGACAGGGGAATCCTACGAGCAGTACTTC	NA	TRBV19	TRBJ2-7	TRBD1
CASSFQGGNSPLHF	TGTGCCAGCAGTTTTCAAGGTGGTAATTCACCCCTCCACTTT	many	TRBV12-3/TRBV12-4	TRBJ1-6	NA
CASNWRGTEAFF	TGTGCCAGCAACTGGCGGGGAACTGAAGCTTTCTTT	few	TRBV6-2/TRBV6-3	TRBJ1-1	NA
CASSLGVGAGNTIYF	TGTGCCAGCAGCTTAGGAGTGGGGGCTGGAAACACCATATATTTT	few	TRBV7-6	TRBJ1-3	NA
CASSPGAVGAYNEQFF	TGTGCCAGCTCACCCGGAGCCGTGGGAGCCTACAATGAGCAGTTCTTC	many	TRBV18	TRBJ2-1	NA
CASTDGGRTDTQYF	TGCGCCAGCACGGATGGCGGGAGAACAGATACGCAGTATTTT	many	TRBV10-2	TRBJ2-3	TRBD2
CASRRERQKLFF	TGTGCCAGTCGGAGGGAGAGACAAAAACTGTTTTTT	few	TRBV19	TRBJ1-4	NA
CASRAGGSSYNEQFF	TGTGCCAGCAGGGCGGGCGGCAGCTCCTACAATGAGCAGTTCTTC	many	TRBV11-3	TRBJ2-1	NA
CASSPPGGSNEKLFF	TGTGCCAGCAGCCCACCAGGGGGATCTAATGAAAAACTGTTTTTT	many	TRBV4-2	TRBJ1-4	TRBD1
CASSSRGSGAYNEQFF	TGTGCCAGCAGCTCGCGGGGTAGCGGGGCTTACAATGAGCAGTTCTTC	NA	TRBV7-2	TRBJ2-1	TRBD2
CASSRDRVPDGYTF	TGTGCCAGCAGCCGGGACAGGGTTCCGGACGGCTACACCTTC	many	TRBV7-2	TRBJ1-2	TRBD1